The clone carrying this TCR beta chain was seen a handful of times. Its target is unknown. The sample is drawn from a study of CD8 T cells in ankylosing spondylitis. Study-wide findings and caveats: A motif in TCR beta, a set of fewer than ten highly homologous variants, appeared characteristic of ankylosing spondylitis blood.

MiXCR was run by TCRdb on the 5' RACE reads, yielding one entry per CDR3 protein. The sample shows about 700,000 distinct CDR3 sequences, over 15% of them seen only once. CDR3 size: 18 residues. Germline-derived CDR1 and CDR2 are MGHDK and SYGVNS. The trim removed 2 bases at V and 2 bases at J, leaving 12 bases unmatched. The chain links TRBV25-1 to TRBJ2-3; the match to TRBD2 covers 8 bases. Sequenced input: blood, either unsorted or a sorted T cell fraction (not recorded which). This TCR came from a male donor with ankylosing spondylitis. The CDR3 loop is CASSETRGSGVSTDTQYF. For the CDR3, the DNA is TGTGCCAGCAGTGAAACCCGGGGTAGCGGGGTATCCACAGATACGCAGTATTTT.